Listed here are 12 T cell receptor beta chains from one sample, sequenced in a study of human T cells and chemical hapten exposure. Each CDR3 protein gets one entry after TCRdb re-called the RACE reads with MiXCR. Here the sample spans about 110,000 distinct CDR3 sequences, under 35% being singletons. Time point specified: patch test 3, about 24 weeks after DPC sensitization. The treatment is: therapeutic diphenylcyclopropenone sensitization with weekly scalp DPC. This specimen consisted of whole blood, obtained in connection with sensitization to the hapten diphenylcyclopropenone (DPC). These receptor sequences come from a man between 35 and 55 years old with alopecia areata. Some clones in this sample may be carry-over from other donors' samples.

CDR3 sequence reads: CASSFLFRGSQEETQYF. CDR3 sequence (DNA): TGTGCCAGCAGCTTCTTATTTCGGGGTAGTCAGGAAGAGACCCAGTACTTC. The J gene is TRBJ2-5, the V gene TRBV5-6; TRBD2 is a possible D gene (5 bases). With 2 bases removed from V and 3 bases from J, the gap between germline ends came to 20 bases. The CDR3 spans 17 residues. Germline loops: CDR1 SGHDT, CDR2 YYEEEE.

This clonotype has a single count. CDR3 sequence (DNA): TGCGCCAGCAGCCAGTTACAGGGGGAGAACACTGAAGCTTTCTTT. It specifies CASSQLQGENTEAFF. The chain joins TRBV4-1 to TRBJ1-1, with TRBD1 identical over 8 bases. Germline-derived CDR1 and CDR2 are MGHRA and YSYEKL. CDR3 length equals 15 residues. V trimming: 3 bases; J trimming: 1 base; junction bases outside the gene matches: 4.

CDR3: CASSRGTLTSTDTQYF. The CDR3 DNA reads TGTGCCAGCAGTCGCGGGACTCTTACTAGCACAGATACGCAGTATTTT. The gene calls are TRBV14 and TRBJ2-3, with a tentative D call TRBD2 (6 bases). Germline assignment: CDR1 SGHDN and CDR2 FVKESK. The V end lost 6 bases, the J end lost 0 bases, and 16 bases lay between the germline ends. The CDR3 extends over 16 amino acids.

CDR3 residues: CASDRDRGPLTGTEAFF. CDR3 nucleotide sequence: TGTGCCAGCGACAGGGACAGGGGGCCCCTAACTGGCACTGAAGCTTTCTTT. J is TRBJ1-1 and V is TRBV6-2 or TRBV6-3, with TRBD1 matching 12 bases. J was trimmed by 4 bases and V by 8 bases; bases with no gene match: 14. Germline lookup yields CDR1 MNHEY and CDR2 SVGEGT. This CDR3 comprises 17 residues.

V usage is TRBV5-4 and J usage is TRBJ2-3; D is undetermined. Germline-derived CDR1 and CDR2 are SGHNT and YYREEE (reference sequence). The ends were cut back, 4 bases at V and 4 bases at J, with 10 bases in the middle. The CDR3 covers 13 residues. The DNA for the CDR3 is TGTGCCAGCAGCACGGCGAGCTCAGATACGCAGTATTTT. Amino acids: CASSTASSDTQYF.

The DNA for the CDR3 is TGTGCCAGCAGCCGGACAGGGCCCTATGGCTACACCTTC. The encoded protein is CASSRTGPYGYTF. The gene calls are TRBV14 and TRBJ1-2; TRBD1 matches at 8 bases. There are 13 residues in the CDR3. Germline V gene sequence: CDR1 SGHDN, CDR2 FVKESK. The ends lost 4 bases at V and 4 bases at J; junction bases unmatched: 2.

The V and J genes are TRBV6-5 and TRBJ2-1, with a tentative D call TRBD2 (6 bases). Germline V gene data show CDR1 as MNHEY and CDR2 as SVGAGI. V was shortened by 0 bases and J by 1 base, with 13 bases between the two germline ends. This CDR3 is 17 amino acids long. As DNA, the CDR3 is TGTGCCAGCAGTTACTCTTCCGGGAGAGGGTCCTACAATGAGCAGTTCTTC. Residues: CASSYSSGRGSYNEQFF.

The DNA of the CDR3 is TGCGCCAGCAGATATGGACAGAGGACAGATACGCAGTATTTT. The encoded protein is CASRYGQRTDTQYF. The V call is TRBV5-1, the J call TRBJ2-3; D perhaps matches TRBD1 (6 bases). The germline V gene encodes CDR1 SGHRS and CDR2 YFSETQ. Trimming cost V 5 bases and J 3 bases, with 13 bases left between them. CDR3 length equals 14 residues.

The J gene is TRBJ2-1, the V gene TRBV12-3 or TRBV12-4; 13 nucleotides align to TRBD2. V shed 6 bases, J shed 5 bases, and the junction held 7 bases outside the gene matches. This CDR3 spans 16 amino acids. The CDR3 reads CASRELAGGVNNEQFF. DNA of the CDR3: TGTGCCAGCAGGGAACTAGCGGGAGGGGTAAACAATGAGCAGTTCTTC.

The rearrangement joins TRBV4-2 to TRBJ1-3, with D maybe TRBD1 (5 bases). The germline V and J ends were trimmed by 0 bases and 4 bases, with 13 bases remaining between them. The CDR3 covers 16 residues. Germline CDR1 is LGHNA and CDR2 is YNFKEQ. This CDR3 reads CASSQEPAGTGNTIYF. In DNA, the CDR3 is TGTGCCAGCAGCCAAGAACCGGCAGGGACCGGAAACACCATATATTTT.

This clonotype was detected once. V and J are TRBV29-1 and TRBJ2-1, with D maybe TRBD2 (7 bases). Trimming left V 4 bases short and J 1 base short, with 11 bases between. Germline CDR1 reads SQVTM; CDR2 reads ANQGSEA. The CDR3 spans 14 residues. CDR3 nucleotide sequence: TGCAGCGTTGTGGGGGGGCAGTCCTACAATGAGCAGTTCTTC. Protein product: CSVVGGQSYNEQFF.

This clonotype was seen a handful of times. The V call is TRBV11-1, the J call TRBJ1-1; D gene unclear. V was cut by 1 base and J by 5 bases, with 14 bases left in between. The CDR3 sequence is 15 residues long. Germline loops: CDR1 SGHAT, CDR2 FQDESV (reference sequence). DNA for the CDR3: TGTGCCAGCAGCTTAGAGCCCCGGGTGCGAACTGAAGCTTTCTTT. Amino acid sequence: CASSLEPRVRTEAFF.